This T cell receptor beta chain comes out of a study of blood T cell repertoires in COVID-19. Study information: Donors in the United States, Italy and Spain gave samples during acute or convalescent COVID-19.

Germline V lookup: CDR1 MGHRA, CDR2 YSYEKL. Trimming removed 7 bases from V and 6 bases from J, with 12 bases in between. The CDR3 runs 12 residues. In this sample, this clone turned up once. Authors' analysis steps: How many nucleated cells were present was estimated from reference gene primer amplification. Sequencing was performed with immunoSEQ multiplex PCR; in TCRdb, only in-frame clones are kept and a portion is missing. D and trimming come from the DNA, and the V and J calls and clone size come from that table. The sample lists 350,000 to 450,000 clones, roughly 84% occurring once. The sequencing input was PBMCs or T cells enriched from blood (not recorded which). The chain combines TRBV4-1 with TRBJ1-1; D unresolved. This sequence was found in a woman between 18 and 29 years old who had been exposed to COVID-19. CDR3 sequence: CASNGEGPEAFF. CDR3 sequence (DNA): TGCGCCAGCAACGGTGAGGGCCCTGAAGCTTTCTTT.